These 21 T cell receptor gamma chains share one sample of origin, sequenced in a study of gamma-delta T cells after stem cell transplantation. TCRdb re-analyzed the RT-PCR reads via CATT. The repertoire holds approximately 1,300 gamma-chain clones, with roughly 65% as singletons. Sequenced sample: gamma-delta T cells. These receptors came from a human donor. It is not recorded whose cells these are; they may come from a transplant donor.

This chain uses TRGV9 with TRGJ1 or TRGJ2. The J gene was not available in TCRdb and was assigned here by matching the DNA to germline segments. The germline CDR1 and CDR2 sequences are GITISATS and ISYDGTV (reference sequence). This CDR3 is 13 amino acids long. After removal of 0 bases from V and 6 bases from J, the junction contained 5 bases not matched to a gene. The CDR3 DNA follows: TGTGCCTTGTGGGAGGTGCAGTGTTATAAGAAACTCTTT. This gives the protein CALWEVQCYKKLF.

The chain carries TRGV3 and TRGJ1 or TRGJ2. V shed 3 bases and J 3 bases; nucleotides not matched to a gene: 8. This CDR3 comprises 14 residues. CDR1 and CDR2 from the germline V gene are VTNTFY and YDVSTARD (reference sequence). The CDR3 bases are TGTGCCACCTGGGACGGCCATCTTTATTATAAGAAACTCTTT. It is translated as CATWDGHLYYKKLF.

This clone was observed a few times. This rearrangement joins TRGV5 to TRGJ1 or TRGJ2. CDR3 length equals 13 residues. The V gene end was trimmed by 3 bases and the J gene end by 7 bases; junction bases not matched to a gene: 9. Per germline, CDR1 VINAFY and CDR2 YDVSNSKD. CDR3: CATWDGPGYKKLF. The CDR3, as DNA: TGTGCCACCTGGGACGGTCCTGGGTATAAGAAACTCTTT.

The sample holds a few counts of this clone. The J gene is TRGJ1 or TRGJ2, the V gene TRGV5. In the absence of a J gene in TCRdb, the DNA was matched to germline to assign it here. V gave up 2 bases and J gave up 0 bases; unmatched junction bases: 4. The CDR3 is made up of 14 amino acids. Germline V gene data show CDR1 as VINAFY and CDR2 as YDVSNSKD. DNA of the CDR3: TGTGCCACCTGGGACACGACGAATTATTATAAGAAACTCTTT. Amino acids: CATWDTTNYYKKLF.

This clone was observed a handful of times. J is TRGJP and V is TRGV9. TCRdb leaves out the J gene; it was filled in here by matching the DNA to germline. CDR3 length equals 19 residues. Germline-derived CDR1 and CDR2 are GITISATS and ISYDGTV (reference sequence). Trimming removed 0 bases from V and 6 bases from J; junction bases left unmatched: 11. CDR3 sequence (DNA): TGTGCCTTGTGGGAGGTGCAGCCCCCCCGAGAGTTGGGCAAAAAAATCAAGGTATTT. Protein: CALWEVQPPRELGKKIKVF.

As concerns this clone: An end of the junction does not agree with germline; a read error may underlie this. CDR3 nucleotides: TGTGCCATCTGGGACAGGGGGGGTTATAAGAAACTCTTT. It yields the protein CAIWDRGGYKKLF. The rearrangement uses TRGV3 and TRGJ1 or TRGJ2. As TCRdb names no J gene, one was assigned here on the basis of a DNA match to germline. This CDR3 is 13 amino acids long. Per germline, CDR1 VTNTFY and CDR2 YDVSTARD (reference sequence).

The gene calls are TRGV2 and TRGJ1 or TRGJ2. CDR1 and CDR2 (germline): EGSNGY, YDSYNSKV. V lost 1 base to trimming and J lost 0 bases; unmatched junction nucleotides: 3. This CDR3 has 14 residues. CDR3 region: CATWDGQNYYKKLF. The CDR3 region has the DNA TGTGCCACCTGGGACGGCCAGAATTATTATAAGAAACTCTTT.

This clone was picked up a small number of times. V is TRGV2 and J is TRGJ1 or TRGJ2. TCRdb gives no J gene; it was assigned here by matching the DNA to germline. V shed 0 bases and J 7 bases; nucleotides not matched to a gene: 3. The CDR3 runs 12 residues. CDR1 is EGSNGY and CDR2 is YDSYNSKV in the germline V gene. CDR3 coding DNA: TGTGCCACCTGGGACGGGCGGTATAAGAAACTCTTT. Translating it yields CATWDGRYKKLF.

The CDR3 sequence is CATWDREEKLF. CDR3 in DNA: TGTGCCACCTGGGACAGGGAGGAGAAACTCTTT. The rearrangement links TRGV5 to TRGJ1 or TRGJ2. Matching the DNA to germline supplied the J gene, which TCRdb does not give. This CDR3 contains 11 residues. Germline V gene sequence: CDR1 VINAFY, CDR2 YDVSNSKD. V trimming: 0 bases; J trimming: 11 bases; junction bases outside the gene matches: 4.

This chain uses TRGV3 with TRGJ1 or TRGJ2. TCRdb gives no J gene; it was assigned here by matching the DNA to germline. Germline V gene data show CDR1 as VTNTFY and CDR2 as YDVSTARD (reference sequence). Germline trimming cut 3 bases from V and 3 bases from J; bases unmatched to any gene: 8. The CDR3 contains 14 residues. The CDR3 loop reads CATWDRTTYYKKLF. CDR3 DNA sequence: TGTGCCACCTGGGACCGAACAACTTATTATAAGAAACTCTTT.

CDR3 amino acids: CATWDMVRGEKLF. In DNA form, the CDR3 reads TGTGCCACCTGGGACATGGTCCGAGGGGAGAAACTCTTT. J is TRGJ1 or TRGJ2 and V is TRGV2. TCRdb carries no J gene annotation; the J gene was assigned here by matching the DNA with germline. The ends lost 3 bases at V and 11 bases at J; junction bases unmatched: 13. CDR3 length: 13 amino acids. From germline, CDR1 is EGSNGY and CDR2 YDSYNSKV.

To note about this clone: At one of its ends the junction is not consistent with the germline gene, which may arise from a read error. Other DNA sequences from this sample encode an identical CDR3 as well. The V call is TRGV3, the J call TRGJ1 or TRGJ2. As TCRdb names no J gene, one was assigned here on the basis of a DNA match to germline. The CDR3 has 13 residues. Germline V gene data show CDR1 as VTNTFY and CDR2 as YDVSTARD (reference sequence). As DNA, the CDR3 is TGCGCCACCTGGGACAGGCGGGGTTATAAGAAACTCTTT. Amino acid sequence: CATWDRRGYKKLF.

The V gene is TRGV3, the J gene TRGJ1 or TRGJ2. Germline matching of the DNA provided the J gene here, since TCRdb leaves it blank. Unmatched junction bases numbered 11, after V lost 5 bases and J lost 1 base. The germline V gene has CDR1 VTNTFY and CDR2 YDVSTARD (reference sequence). This CDR3 region has 15 residues. The CDR3 coding sequence is TGTGCCACCTGGGCCAAAAACCACAATTATTATAAGAAACTCTTT. It encodes CATWAKNHNYYKKLF.

In regard to this clone: A junction boundary mismatches the germline segment, possibly from a read error. This chain uses TRGV8 with TRGJ1 or TRGJ2. The J gene, not given by TCRdb, was assigned here from a germline match of the nucleotide sequence. CDR1 VENAVY and CDR2 YDSYNSRV come from the germline V gene. This CDR3 has 11 amino acids. CDR3 bases: TGTGCCAACTGGGATTATTATAAGAAACTCTTT. Translating it yields CANWDYYKKLF.

The chain carries TRGV3 and TRGJ1 or TRGJ2. The J gene is not listed in TCRdb, so it was assigned here from a DNA match to germline. The CDR3 spans 13 residues. Germline V CDR1 and CDR2: VTNTFY, YDVSTARD (reference sequence). The trim removed 3 bases at V and 5 bases at J, leaving 7 bases unmatched. The CDR3 loop reads CATWDEAHYKKLF. As DNA, the CDR3 is TGTGCCACCTGGGACGAGGCCCATTATAAGAAACTCTTT.

This chain connects TRGV4 to TRGJ1 or TRGJ2. The J gene, left out of TCRdb, was set here by checking the DNA against germline. J gave up 5 bases and V 1 base, and 8 bases lay outside the gene matches. The CDR3 runs 14 residues. Germline V gives CDR1 EGSTGY, CDR2 YDSYTSSV. CDR3 in DNA: TGTGCCACCTGGGATGGTCTCAAAGATTATAAGAAACTCTTT. Translated: CATWDGLKDYKKLF.

The sample holds one count of this clone. The rearrangement joins TRGV8 to TRGJ1 or TRGJ2. Assignment of the J gene here rests on matching the DNA to germline, because TCRdb gives none. This CDR3 is built from 14 residues. After removal of 1 base from V and 0 bases from J, the junction contained 3 bases not matched to a gene. CDR1 VENAVY and CDR2 YDSYNSRV come from the germline V gene. The CDR3 is CATWDSRNYYKKLF. DNA for the CDR3: TGTGCCACCTGGGATAGTAGGAATTATTATAAGAAACTCTTT.

The chain carries TRGV4 and TRGJ1 or TRGJ2. Here the J gene came from matching the DNA to germline, since TCRdb omits it. CDR1 and CDR2 (germline): EGSTGY, YDSYTSSV. The CDR3 totals 11 residues. V dropped 5 bases and J dropped 8; count of bases not matched to a gene: 6. The CDR3 nucleotides are TGTGCCACCTGGGGTGGTGATAAGAAACTCTTT. The encoded protein is CATWGGDKKLF.

V and J are TRGV8 and TRGJ1 or TRGJ2. The J gene, absent from TCRdb, was called here by matching the DNA to germline. CDR3 size: 12 residues. The J segment lost 9 bases and the V segment lost 5 bases, leaving 10 bases of the junction unmatched. Germline CDR1 reads VENAVY; CDR2 reads YDSYNSRV. The CDR3 sequence is CATWVSRGKKLF. The CDR3 DNA sequence: TGTGCCACCTGGGTTTCGAGAGGTAAGAAACTCTTT.

The V gene lacks a call, and TRGJ1 or TRGJ2 is the J gene. The CDR3 consists of 14 residues. CDR3 coding DNA: TGTGCCACCTACCTGCCAGCGGGGGATTATAAGAAACTCTTT. Translated, it gives CATYLPAGDYKKLF.

The rearrangement joins TRGV5 to TRGJ1 or TRGJ2. The J gene is absent in TCRdb and was assigned here via DNA matching to germline. CDR1 VINAFY and CDR2 YDVSNSKD come from the germline V gene. Trimming at V came to 0 bases and at J to 9 bases, leaving 5 bases not matched to a gene. This CDR3 region has 12 residues. The CDR3 coding sequence is TGTGCCACCTGGGACAGGCAGTGTAAGAAACTCTTT. Translation gives CATWDRQCKKLF.